This T cell receptor (beta chain) was identified during a study of regulatory T cells in long-lasting Graves disease. Across the whole study: Persistent Graves' disease denoted over 5 years of antithyroid drugs plus positive TSH receptor antibodies. The study, taken as a whole, reports: New patients shared over 900 public clonotypes, and persistent patients shared more, with 2,741.

Investigators prepared the TCR beta libraries by applying iRepertoire HTBI primers and Arm-PCR of CDR3 regions. One entry per CDR3 protein results from TCRdb running MiXCR on the multiplex PCR reads. The sample consists of almost 350,000 distinct CDR3 sequences, roughly a fifth of them appearing once. The length of the CDR3 is 13 residues. V lost 6 bases and J lost 2, with 9 bases in between. Germline CDR1 and CDR2: KGHDR and SFDVKD. This clonotype was found many times. Its antigen remains unidentified. Sample time point: persistent/refractory GD, antithyroid drugs over 5 years with positive TRAb. Construction of the TCR library relied on RNA isolated from PBMCs.

Sequenced here: peripheral blood mononuclear cells (PBMCs), sampled when the disease was refractory, from a patient treated with antithyroid drugs. The sequence came from a female donor with Graves disease. The V gene is TRBV24-1, the J gene TRBJ1-2, with a possible D match to TRBD1 (6 bases). For the CDR3, the DNA is TGTGCCACCAGTCTCACAGGGAACTATGGCTACACCTTC. Its protein is CATSLTGNYGYTF.